Listed here are 19 T cell receptor beta chains from one sample, sequenced in a study of blood T cells in healthy people across ages. Primed by a sample-barcoded 5' primer and a J-beta primer mix, a second PCR proceeded for 7 to 11 cycles. From the 5' RACE reads, TCRdb called clonotypes with MiXCR, one entry per CDR3 protein. The sample consists of fewer than 900,000 distinct CDR3 sequences, more than 40% of them appearing once. Sequencing was carried out using blood. The receptor source for this set is a woman aged 60-75 years in good health.

The chain employs TRBV9 and TRBJ2-6; 7 bases fit TRBD1. The CDR3 totals 17 residues. V dropped 3 bases and J dropped 0; count of bases not matched to a gene: 6. Germline values: CDR1 SGDLS, CDR2 YYNGEE. The CDR3 reads CASSASGTASGANVLTF. Here the CDR3 DNA reads TGTGCCAGCAGCGCCTCCGGGACAGCCTCTGGGGCCAACGTCCTGACTTTC.

V is TRBV2 and J is TRBJ2-2; D is unresolved. V was clipped by 2 bases and J by 0 bases, with 7 bases between them. The germline gives CDR1 SNHLY, CDR2 FYNNEI. The CDR3 extends over 15 amino acids. The CDR3 bases are TGTGCCAGCAGTGAATTAGGCACGAACACCGGGGAGCTGTTTTTT. This codes for CASSELGTNTGELFF.

The chain employs TRBV3-1 and TRBJ2-7; 7 bases match TRBD1. Trimming took 8 bases from V and 3 from J; bases not matched to a gene: 13. Germline CDR1 and CDR2: LGHDT and YNNKEL (reference sequence). CDR3 size: 15 residues. The CDR3 protein is CASRQGPPVYYEQYF. CDR3 coding DNA: TGTGCCAGCCGACAGGGCCCCCCTGTCTACTACGAGCAGTACTTC.

V usage is TRBV30 and J usage is TRBJ2-6; D gene ambiguous. V shed 4 bases and J shed 2 bases, with 9 bases lying between them. This CDR3 is 14 amino acids long. In germline, CDR1 is GTSNPN, CDR2 SVGIG (reference sequence). The CDR3 loop is CAWTADPGANVLTF. CDR3 coding DNA: TGTGCCTGGACAGCCGATCCTGGGGCCAACGTCCTGACTTTC.

The sample holds a few counts of this clonotype. The chain is built from TRBV20-1 and TRBJ1-2; 8 bases map to TRBD1. Germline assignment: CDR1 DFQATT and CDR2 SNEGSKA (reference sequence). The J segment lost 4 bases and the V segment lost 0 bases, leaving 7 bases of the junction unmatched. This CDR3 spans 15 amino acids. CDR3 in amino acids: CSARDFSGGGYGYTF. DNA for the CDR3: TGCAGTGCTAGAGATTTTTCAGGGGGCGGCTATGGCTACACCTTC.

The V gene is TRBV6-6, the J gene TRBJ1-1, with D perhaps TRBD1 (6 bases). Deletions cut 5 bases from V and 1 base from J, with 14 bases between. The germline V gene encodes CDR1 MNHNY and CDR2 SVGAGI (reference sequence). The CDR3 totals 15 residues. The DNA for the CDR3 is TGTGCCAGCAGTCGGGGGGCCGTAGGGAACACTGAAGCTTTCTTT. This codes for CASSRGAVGNTEAFF.

This chain joins TRBV2 and TRBJ2-2; no reliable D call. The length of the CDR3 is 13 residues. Trimming took off 6 bases at V and 6 bases at J, with 11 bases between the two ends. Germline assignment: CDR1 SNHLY and CDR2 FYNNEI. The CDR3 coding sequence is TGTGCCAGCAGGCCAACCAGGTCCGGGGAGCTGTTTTTT. Protein product: CASRPTRSGELFF.

This clonotype was observed a single time. J is TRBJ2-3 and V is TRBV5-5; D possibly corresponds to TRBD2 (5 bases). Deletions cut 4 bases from V and 2 bases from J, with 14 bases between. The CDR3 has 15 residues. Germline V gene data show CDR1 as SGHKS and CDR2 as YYEKEE (reference sequence). CDR3 coding DNA: TGTGCCAGCAGCAGTTACGGGGTCAACACAGATACGCAGTATTTT. Residues: CASSSYGVNTDTQYF. The full variable domain, its missing parts supplied by reference TRBV5-5 and TRBJ2-3, is DAGVTQSPTHLIKTRGQQVTLRCSPISGHKSVSWYQQVLGQGPQFIFQYYEKEERGRGNFPDRFSARQFPNYSSELNVNALLLGDSALYLCASSSYGVNTDTQYFGPGTRLTVL.

The chain couples TRBV15 to TRBJ2-7; no definite D call. Deletions cut 0 bases from V and 1 base from J, with 4 bases between. CDR3 size: 13 residues. Germline V gene data show CDR1 as LNHNV and CDR2 as YYDKDF (reference sequence). The CDR3: CATSRDQSYEQYF. CDR3 nucleotides: TGTGCCACCAGCAGAGACCAATCCTACGAGCAGTACTTC.

The chain links TRBV20-1 to TRBJ2-5; 7 nucleotides line up with TRBD1. With 3 bases clipped from V and 4 bases from J, the junction kept 5 bases outside the gene matches. CDR1 is DFQATT, CDR2 SNEGSKA, per germline (reference sequence). This CDR3 is 13 amino acids long. The CDR3 coding sequence is TGCAGTGCTAGTTACAGGGGTGGAGAGACCCAGTACTTC. Its translation: CSASYRGGETQYF.

The V gene is TRBV6-1, the J gene TRBJ2-6; D unresolved. V shed 6 bases and J shed 0 bases, with 6 bases lying between them. The CDR3 length is 14 residues. In germline, CDR1 is MNHNS, CDR2 SASEGT. DNA of the CDR3: TGTGCCAGCAGCCGAACCTCTGGGGCCAACGTCCTGACTTTC. This codes for CASSRTSGANVLTF.

The V gene is TRBV7-9, the J gene TRBJ2-7, with 8 bases matching TRBD1. The CDR3 contains 15 residues. Germline CDR1 is SEHNR and CDR2 is FQNEAQ (reference sequence). V gave up 2 bases and J gave up 6 bases; unmatched junction bases: 9. The CDR3 here is CASSLLTGGISEQYF. For the CDR3, the DNA is TGTGCCAGCAGCTTACTCACAGGGGGGATTAGCGAGCAGTACTTC.

This clonotype appeared a single time. The genes are TRBV7-9 and TRBJ2-1; TRBD2 matches 9 bases. The J call could be wrong; TRBJ2-7 is a better fit for the DNA end. Germline V gene sequence: CDR1 SEHNR, CDR2 FQNEAQ (reference sequence). This CDR3 has 15 amino acids. The CDR3 coding sequence is TGTGCCAGCAGCTCAACCTTAGCGGGAGCAATGGAGCAGTACTTC. The encoded protein is CASSSTLAGAMEQYF.

The CDR3, as DNA: TGCGCCAGCAGCTTGGCCAGCGGGAGTAGAGAGCAGTACTTC. This gives the protein CASSLASGSREQYF. The chain is built from TRBV5-1 and TRBJ2-4; 8 bases align to TRBD2. Losses at the gene ends were 0 bases for V and 13 bases for J; bases not matched to a gene: 9. Germline CDR1 and CDR2: SGHRS and YFSETQ. The CDR3 is 14 residues long.

The CDR3 loop is CASSLGTVGYTF. The CDR3 bases are TGCGCCAGCAGCTTGGGGACAGTTGGCTACACCTTC. This chain uses TRBV5-1 with TRBJ1-2; the D gene is possibly TRBD1 (6 bases). CDR1 is SGHRS, CDR2 YFSETQ, per germline. This CDR3 has 12 amino acids. V was cut by 0 bases and J by 7 bases, with 7 bases left in between. The full variable domain, with the rest looked up from reference TRBV5-1 and TRBJ1-2, is KAGVTQTPRYLIKTRGQQVTLSCSPISGHRSVSWYQQTPGQGLQFLFEYFSETQRNKGNFPGRFSGRQFSNSRSEMNVSTLELGDSALYLCASSLGTVGYTFGSGTRLTVV.

The rearrangement links TRBV7-2 to TRBJ2-7; a possible D gene is TRBD1 (5 bases). V dropped 6 bases and J dropped 5 bases, with 11 bases sitting between them. The CDR3 loop spans 12 amino acids. Germline CDR1 and CDR2: SGHTA and FQGNSA. The CDR3 loop is CASSPPGNEQYF. CDR3 DNA: TGTGCCAGCAGTCCCCCAGGGAACGAGCAGTACTTC.

The genes are TRBV7-9 and TRBJ2-4, with 8 nucleotides matching TRBD2. CDR3 length equals 17 residues. Germline values: CDR1 SEHNR, CDR2 FQNEAQ (reference sequence). Losses at the gene ends were 5 bases for V and 1 base for J; bases not matched to a gene: 10. The CDR3 DNA reads TGTGCCAGCAGCAAAAAACTAGCGGAGGGGGCCAAAAACATTCAGTACTTC. Its protein product is CASSKKLAEGAKNIQYF.

The chain recombines TRBV7-9 with TRBJ1-4, with 8 positions matching TRBD1. CDR3 length: 15 residues. Unmatched junction bases numbered 6, after V lost 5 bases and J lost 4 bases. Germline V CDR1 and CDR2: SEHNR, FQNEAQ (reference sequence). The chain's CDR3 is CASSQKQGVNEKLFF. The CDR3 nucleotides read TGTGCCAGCAGCCAAAAACAGGGGGTTAATGAAAAACTGTTTTTT.

The CDR3 DNA reads TGTGCCAGCAGCCGGTGGACTAGCGCCTACAATGAGCAGTACTTC. It translates to CASSRWTSAYNEQYF. V usage is TRBV3-1 and J usage is TRBJ2-7, with 9 positions matching TRBD2. The length of the CDR3 is 15 residues. The germline gives CDR1 LGHDT, CDR2 YNNKEL (reference sequence). V lost 4 bases to trimming and J lost 7 bases; unmatched junction nucleotides: 11.